The rows below give T cell receptor beta chains drawn from one sample of a study of T cells in Graves' hyperthyroidism and ophthalmopathy. TCRdb redid the calling of the multiplex PCR reads with MiXCR, one entry per CDR3 protein. Of under 400,000 distinct CDR3 sequences in the sample, approximately 13% were seen once. Sample: blood. All receptors come from a woman younger than 35 with Graves' hyperthyroidism. Both conserved end residues are part of each CDR3. The D gene is left open where the match is weak. Clone size is not always given. Where it is, it says once, few, many or a class for expanded clones.

abundance: NA; d_gene: TRBD2; j_gene: TRBJ2-1; v_gene: TRBV4-3; CDR3nt: TGCGCCAGCAGCCAAGATGTGGCGGGAGGGCCAGATGAGCAGTTCTTC; CDR3aa: CASSQDVAGGPDEQFF
abundance: few; d_gene: NA; j_gene: TRBJ2-7; v_gene: TRBV14; CDR3nt: TGTGCCAGCAGCCAGATGGCGGGGTATGGAATAAGCTTCGACGAGCAGTACTTC; CDR3aa: CASSQMAGYGISFDEQYF
abundance: many; d_gene: TRBD1; j_gene: TRBJ1-2; v_gene: TRBV7-2; CDR3nt: TGTGCCAGCAGCCGTGGGACAGGAACTAACTATGGCTACACCTTC; CDR3aa: CASSRGTGTNYGYTF
abundance: NA; d_gene: NA; j_gene: TRBJ2-5; v_gene: TRBV19; CDR3nt: TGTGCCAGTTCAAGGAGGCCTACCGGGGAGGAGACCCAGTACTTC; CDR3aa: CASSRRPTGEETQYF
abundance: many; d_gene: TRBD1; j_gene: TRBJ1-2; v_gene: TRBV7-2; CDR3nt: TGTGCCAGCAGCGCCCGAGACAGGGGGTATGGCTACACCTTC; CDR3aa: CASSARDRGYGYTF
abundance: many; d_gene: TRBD1; j_gene: TRBJ2-7; v_gene: TRBV27; CDR3nt: TGTGCCAGCAGTTTCCAGGGGGCGAGCTCCTACGAGCAGTACTTC; CDR3aa: CASSFQGASSYEQYF
abundance: many; d_gene: NA; j_gene: TRBJ2-5; v_gene: TRBV5-1; CDR3nt: TGCGCCAGCAGACGCGGTTCGGGGGACAACCAAGAGACCCAGTACTTC; CDR3aa: CASRRGSGDNQETQYF
abundance: NA; d_gene: NA; j_gene: TRBJ1-2; v_gene: TRBV7-9; CDR3nt: TGTGCCAGCAGCTCCGACGACAGGAAATATGGCTACACCTTC; CDR3aa: CASSSDDRKYGYTF
abundance: many; d_gene: NA; j_gene: TRBJ1-5; v_gene: TRBV20-1; CDR3nt: TGCAGTGCTACAAAGGGGCGCTTCGGGGGAGGTCAGCCCCAGCATTTT; CDR3aa: CSATKGRFGGGQPQHF
abundance: few; d_gene: TRBD1; j_gene: TRBJ1-3; v_gene: TRBV3-1; CDR3nt: TGTGCCAGCAGCCAAGTCACCGGGACAGGGGCCGGAAACACCACATATTTT; CDR3aa: CASSQVTGTGAGNTTYF
abundance: many; d_gene: TRBD1; j_gene: TRBJ1-2; v_gene: TRBV6-1; CDR3nt: TGTGCCAGCAAACTTTCCGGGACAGGTTATGGCTACACCTTC; CDR3aa: CASKLSGTGYGYTF
abundance: many; d_gene: NA; j_gene: TRBJ2-7; v_gene: TRBV20-1; CDR3nt: TGCAGTGCTAGAGCGGCAGGGAAACCCTACGAGCAGTACTTC; CDR3aa: CSARAAGKPYEQYF
abundance: many; d_gene: NA; j_gene: TRBJ2-3; v_gene: TRBV5-1; CDR3nt: TGCGCCAGCCGGCCCTCCACAGATACGCAGTATTTT; CDR3aa: CASRPSTDTQYF
abundance: many; d_gene: NA; j_gene: TRBJ2-3; v_gene: TRBV30; CDR3nt: TGTGCCTGGACACTTCCGGTGGTGTTAGATACGCAGTATTTT; CDR3aa: CAWTLPVVLDTQYF
abundance: many; d_gene: NA; j_gene: TRBJ2-1; v_gene: TRBV6-1; CDR3nt: TGTGCCAGCAGGGGGTCTGGGGCCAACAATGAGCAGTTCTTC; CDR3aa: CASRGSGANNEQFF
abundance: many; d_gene: TRBD1; j_gene: TRBJ2-3; v_gene: TRBV20-1; CDR3nt: TGCAGTGCTAGAGATTTTTCTGGGACAGGGAGGGCGCAGTATTTT; CDR3aa: CSARDFSGTGRAQYF
abundance: many; d_gene: TRBD1; j_gene: TRBJ1-5; v_gene: TRBV12-3/TRBV12-4; CDR3nt: TGTGCCAGCAGTTTAGGGGACAGTCCTAGGCAGCCCCAGCATTTT; CDR3aa: CASSLGDSPRQPQHF
abundance: few; d_gene: NA; j_gene: TRBJ1-1; v_gene: TRBV27; CDR3nt: TGTGCCAGCAGTTCCGGGCAGGCGAACACTTGGGCTTTCTTT; CDR3aa: CASSSGQANTWAFF
abundance: many; d_gene: NA; j_gene: TRBJ2-1; v_gene: TRBV3-1; CDR3nt: TGTGCCAGCAGCCAAGTGCGGAGCTCCTACAATGAGCAGTTCTTC; CDR3aa: CASSQVRSSYNEQFF
abundance: NA; d_gene: NA; j_gene: TRBJ2-1; v_gene: TRBV6-5; CDR3nt: TGTGCCAGCAGTTACTCCGCAGATGAGCAGTTCTTC; CDR3aa: CASSYSADEQFF
abundance: NA; d_gene: NA; j_gene: TRBJ1-3; v_gene: TRBV20-1; CDR3nt: TGCAGTGCTAGAGAGCACTCTACTGGAAACACCATATATTTT; CDR3aa: CSAREHSTGNTIYF
abundance: NA; d_gene: TRBD2; j_gene: TRBJ2-5; v_gene: TRBV20-1; CDR3nt: TGCAGTGCTTCCGGGACTAGCGGGGGTGCTTTGTACCAAGAGACCCAGTACTTC; CDR3aa: CSASGTSGGALYQETQYF
abundance: many; d_gene: NA; j_gene: TRBJ2-6; v_gene: TRBV6-5; CDR3nt: TGTGCCAGCAACCCTACTGCTGGGGCCAACGTCCTGACTTTC; CDR3aa: CASNPTAGANVLTF
abundance: few; d_gene: TRBD1; j_gene: TRBJ1-5; v_gene: TRBV29-1; CDR3nt: TGCAGCGTTGGACAGGGTCAAGGGGGGCCCCAGCATTTT; CDR3aa: CSVGQGQGGPQHF
abundance: many; d_gene: NA; j_gene: TRBJ1-5; v_gene: TRBV30; CDR3nt: TGTGCCTGGAGTGGACAGGAAGATCAGCCCCAGCATTTT; CDR3aa: CAWSGQEDQPQHF
abundance: many; d_gene: NA; j_gene: TRBJ1-5; v_gene: TRBV3-1; CDR3nt: TGTGCCAGCAGCCAAGATTGGGGGGATCAGCCCCAGCATTTT; CDR3aa: CASSQDWGDQPQHF
abundance: many; d_gene: NA; j_gene: TRBJ1-4; v_gene: TRBV7-9; CDR3nt: TGTGCCAGCACCCGCGGCGCTAATGAAAAACTGTTTTTT; CDR3aa: CASTRGANEKLFF
abundance: few; d_gene: NA; j_gene: TRBJ2-4; v_gene: TRBV24-1; CDR3nt: TGTGCCACCAGTGATTCAACGGGGTCAGACATTCAGTACTTC; CDR3aa: CATSDSTGSDIQYF
abundance: many; d_gene: NA; j_gene: TRBJ1-1; v_gene: TRBV11-2; CDR3nt: TGTGCCAGCAGCTTAGTGGCCAGATACACTGAAGCTTTCTTT; CDR3aa: CASSLVARYTEAFF
abundance: many; d_gene: NA; j_gene: TRBJ1-5; v_gene: TRBV13; CDR3nt: TGTGCCAGCAGCTACCTGGGTGGGCCCCAGCATTTT; CDR3aa: CASSYLGGPQHF
abundance: many; d_gene: NA; j_gene: TRBJ2-5; v_gene: TRBV28; CDR3nt: TGTGCCAGCGCGTTCGGGCAAGAGACCCAGTACTTC; CDR3aa: CASAFGQETQYF
abundance: NA; d_gene: TRBD2; j_gene: TRBJ2-1; v_gene: TRBV30; CDR3nt: TGTGCCTGGAGTGTAGTAGCGGGAGGTTACAATGAGCAGTTCTTC; CDR3aa: CAWSVVAGGYNEQFF
abundance: NA; d_gene: TRBD1; j_gene: TRBJ2-7; v_gene: TRBV30; CDR3nt: TGTGCCTGGAGCGGGACAGGGGTTGTCGAGCAGTACTTC; CDR3aa: CAWSGTGVVEQYF
abundance: few; d_gene: NA; j_gene: TRBJ2-6; v_gene: TRBV3-1; CDR3nt: TGTGCCAGCAGCCCAGCAGCTGGGGCCAACGTCCTGACTTTC; CDR3aa: CASSPAAGANVLTF
abundance: once; d_gene: TRBD2; j_gene: TRBJ2-1; v_gene: TRBV7-2; CDR3nt: TGTGCCAGCAGCTTACCGTGGGTAGCGGGGAACAATGAGCAGTTCTTC; CDR3aa: CASSLPWVAGNNEQFF
abundance: NA; d_gene: NA; j_gene: TRBJ2-5; v_gene: TRBV4-3; CDR3nt: TGCGCCAGCAGCGGAGGGGGGGGGTCCCAAGAGACCCAGTACTTC; CDR3aa: CASSGGGGSQETQYF
abundance: many; d_gene: TRBD1; j_gene: TRBJ1-1; v_gene: TRBV20-1; CDR3nt: TGCAGTGCTAGGGGGCAGGGGGCAAGGAATGAAGCTTTCTTT; CDR3aa: CSARGQGARNEAFF
abundance: NA; d_gene: TRBD1; j_gene: TRBJ1-4; v_gene: TRBV4-3; CDR3nt: TGCGCCAGCAGCCAAGAACGTTACAGGGGAATGGAAAAACTGTTTTTT; CDR3aa: CASSQERYRGMEKLFF
abundance: few; d_gene: NA; j_gene: TRBJ2-2; v_gene: TRBV15; CDR3nt: TGTGCCACCAGCAGACTCGACATTAACACCGGGGAGCTGTTTTTT; CDR3aa: CATSRLDINTGELFF
abundance: many; d_gene: NA; j_gene: TRBJ2-2; v_gene: TRBV27; CDR3nt: TGTGCCAGCATGGAGAACACCGGGGAGCTGTTTTTT; CDR3aa: CASMENTGELFF
abundance: NA; d_gene: TRBD2; j_gene: TRBJ2-3; v_gene: TRBV2; CDR3nt: TGTGCCAGCAAGCTAGCGGGGCACACAGATACGCAGTATTTT; CDR3aa: CASKLAGHTDTQYF
abundance: few; d_gene: TRBD2; j_gene: TRBJ2-2; v_gene: TRBV9; CDR3nt: TGTGCCAGCAGCGTAGGGGCGGGAGAGTGGGTCACCGGGGAGCTGTTTTTT; CDR3aa: CASSVGAGEWVTGELFF
abundance: many; d_gene: NA; j_gene: TRBJ1-2; v_gene: TRBV19; CDR3nt: TGTGCCAGTACCCCCGGAGGGGACATATCCTCTGGCTACACCTTC; CDR3aa: CASTPGGDISSGYTF
abundance: many; d_gene: TRBD1; j_gene: TRBJ1-1; v_gene: TRBV11-1; CDR3nt: TGTGCCAGCAGCTTAGCACAGGGGGGGCCCCAGAACACTGAAGCTTTCTTT; CDR3aa: CASSLAQGGPQNTEAFF
abundance: many; d_gene: NA; j_gene: TRBJ2-3; v_gene: TRBV7-3; CDR3nt: TGTGCCAGCAGCGAGAGCGGATGGGGCACAGATACGCAGTATTTT; CDR3aa: CASSESGWGTDTQYF
abundance: many; d_gene: TRBD1; j_gene: TRBJ1-6; v_gene: TRBV6-5; CDR3nt: TGTGCCAGCAGTTACACCCGGCCCAGGGGGGGAAACTCACCCCTCCACTTT; CDR3aa: CASSYTRPRGGNSPLHF
abundance: few; d_gene: NA; j_gene: TRBJ2-5; v_gene: TRBV27; CDR3nt: TGTGCCAGCAGTCGCAACCCCCAAGAGACCCAGTACTTC; CDR3aa: CASSRNPQETQYF
abundance: few; d_gene: NA; j_gene: TRBJ1-2; v_gene: TRBV7-9; CDR3nt: TGTACCAGCAGCTACCAGATCACCCCGGAATATGGCTACACCTTC; CDR3aa: CTSSYQITPEYGYTF
abundance: NA; d_gene: TRBD1; j_gene: TRBJ1-1; v_gene: TRBV29-1; CDR3nt: TGCAGCGTTCAAGGACAGGGGAGCACTGAAGCTTTCTTT; CDR3aa: CSVQGQGSTEAFF
abundance: few; d_gene: NA; j_gene: TRBJ2-1; v_gene: TRBV19; CDR3nt: TGTGCCAGTAACTCACAGGGTTCTACAGAGCAGTTCTTC; CDR3aa: CASNSQGSTEQFF
abundance: once; d_gene: NA; j_gene: TRBJ2-3; v_gene: TRBV19; CDR3nt: TGTGCCAGTAGTATTCATCAGGGCGAAGTGGGAGATACGCAGTATTTT; CDR3aa: CASSIHQGEVGDTQYF
abundance: many; d_gene: NA; j_gene: TRBJ2-3; v_gene: TRBV12-3/TRBV12-4; CDR3nt: TGTGCCAGCAGTCTGGGGGCTAGCGGATATACGCAGTATTTT; CDR3aa: CASSLGASGYTQYF
abundance: NA; d_gene: TRBD2; j_gene: TRBJ2-2; v_gene: TRBV20-1; CDR3nt: TGCAGTGCACACCCACCGGGACTAGCGGGAGAGACCGGGGAGCTGTTTTTT; CDR3aa: CSAHPPGLAGETGELFF
abundance: many; d_gene: TRBD1; j_gene: TRBJ1-1; v_gene: TRBV3-1; CDR3nt: TGTGCCAGCAGCCAGGGGACAGGGGGCGCGAGTACTGAAGCTTTCTTT; CDR3aa: CASSQGTGGASTEAFF
abundance: NA; d_gene: NA; j_gene: TRBJ2-7; v_gene: TRBV7-3; CDR3nt: TGTGCCAGCAGCTCCACCAACCTGGGGGAGCAGTACTTC; CDR3aa: CASSSTNLGEQYF
abundance: NA; d_gene: NA; j_gene: TRBJ2-7; v_gene: TRBV9; CDR3nt: TGTGCCAGCAGCCCCCAGGGACGGTTCTACGAGCAGTACTTC; CDR3aa: CASSPQGRFYEQYF
abundance: few; d_gene: NA; j_gene: TRBJ1-3; v_gene: TRBV28; CDR3nt: TGTGCCAGCAGTTCCCCCCCACTGAGCTCTGGAAACACCATATATTTT; CDR3aa: CASSSPPLSSGNTIYF
abundance: few; d_gene: TRBD2; j_gene: TRBJ2-1; v_gene: TRBV7-9; CDR3nt: TGTGCCAGCAGCTCCGCCGGACTAGCGGGGGGGCCCGATGAGCAGTTCTTC; CDR3aa: CASSSAGLAGGPDEQFF